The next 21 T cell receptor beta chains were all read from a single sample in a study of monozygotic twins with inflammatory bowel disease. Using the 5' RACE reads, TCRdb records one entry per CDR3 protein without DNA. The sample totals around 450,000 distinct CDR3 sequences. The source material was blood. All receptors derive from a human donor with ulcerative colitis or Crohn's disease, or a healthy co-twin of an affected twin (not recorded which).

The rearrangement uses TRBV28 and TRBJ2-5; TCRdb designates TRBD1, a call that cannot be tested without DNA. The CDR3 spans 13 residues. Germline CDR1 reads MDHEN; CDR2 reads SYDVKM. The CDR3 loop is CASRGTGAETQYF.

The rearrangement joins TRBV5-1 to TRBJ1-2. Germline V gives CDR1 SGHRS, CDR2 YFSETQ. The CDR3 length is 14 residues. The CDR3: CASSDGRPTYGYTF. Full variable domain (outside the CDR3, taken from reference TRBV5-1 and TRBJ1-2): KAGVTQTPRYLIKTRGQQVTLSCSPISGHRSVSWYQQTPGQGLQFLFEYFSETQRNKGNFPGRFSGRQFSNSRSEMNVSTLELGDSALYLCASSDGRPTYGYTFGSGTRLTVV.

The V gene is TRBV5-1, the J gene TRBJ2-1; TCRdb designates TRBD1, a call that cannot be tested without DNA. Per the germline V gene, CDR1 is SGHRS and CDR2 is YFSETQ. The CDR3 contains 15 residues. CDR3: CASTERGHSYNEQFF.

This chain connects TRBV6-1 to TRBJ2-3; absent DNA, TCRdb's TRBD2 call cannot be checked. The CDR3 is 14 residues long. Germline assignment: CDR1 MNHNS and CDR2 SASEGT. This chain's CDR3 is CASSRDYNTDTQYF.

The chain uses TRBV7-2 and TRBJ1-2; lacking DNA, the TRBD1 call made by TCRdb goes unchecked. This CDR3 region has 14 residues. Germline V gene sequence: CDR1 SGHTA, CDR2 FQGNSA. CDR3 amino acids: CASSLMQGADGYTF. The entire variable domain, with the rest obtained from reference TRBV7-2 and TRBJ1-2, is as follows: GAGVSQSPSNKVTEKGKDVELRCDPISGHTALYWYRQSLGQGLEFLIYFQGNSAPDKSGLPSDRFSAERTGGSVSTLTIQRTQQEDSAVYLCASSLMQGADGYTFGSGTRLTVV.

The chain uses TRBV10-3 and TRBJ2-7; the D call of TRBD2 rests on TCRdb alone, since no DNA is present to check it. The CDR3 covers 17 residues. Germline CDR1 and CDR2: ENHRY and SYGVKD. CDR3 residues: CAISGLSPGGGPYEQYF.

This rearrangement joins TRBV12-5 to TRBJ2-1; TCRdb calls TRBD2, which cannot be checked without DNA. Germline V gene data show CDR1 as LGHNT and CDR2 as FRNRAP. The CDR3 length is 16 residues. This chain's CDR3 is CASGSLAGGSYNEQFF.

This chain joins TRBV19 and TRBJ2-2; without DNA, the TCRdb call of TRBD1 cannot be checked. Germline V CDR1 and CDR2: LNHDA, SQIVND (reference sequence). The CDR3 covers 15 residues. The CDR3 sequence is CASSGGGRNTGELFF.

The CDR3 loop reads CASREPRTGGMSGVLTF. The V gene is TRBV6-1, the J gene TRBJ2-6; without DNA, the TCRdb call of TRBD1 cannot be checked. Germline lookup yields CDR1 MNHNS and CDR2 SASEGT. CDR3 length: 17 residues.

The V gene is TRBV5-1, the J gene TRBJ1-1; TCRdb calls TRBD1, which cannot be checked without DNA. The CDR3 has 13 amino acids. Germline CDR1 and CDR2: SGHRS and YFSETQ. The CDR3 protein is CASSLMGVTEAFF.

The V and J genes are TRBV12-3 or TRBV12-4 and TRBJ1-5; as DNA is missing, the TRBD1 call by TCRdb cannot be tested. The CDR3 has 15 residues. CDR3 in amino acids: CASSVGGGVGQPQHF.

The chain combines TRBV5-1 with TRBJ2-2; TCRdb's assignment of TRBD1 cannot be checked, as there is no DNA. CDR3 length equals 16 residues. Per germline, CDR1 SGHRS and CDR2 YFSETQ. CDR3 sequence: CASSSWGTANTGELFF.

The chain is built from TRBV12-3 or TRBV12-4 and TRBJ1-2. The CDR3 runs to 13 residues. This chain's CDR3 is CASSYTDDYGYTF.

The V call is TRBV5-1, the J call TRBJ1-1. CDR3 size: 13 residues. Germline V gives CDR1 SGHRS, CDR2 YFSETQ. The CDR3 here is CASSSSQDTEAFF.

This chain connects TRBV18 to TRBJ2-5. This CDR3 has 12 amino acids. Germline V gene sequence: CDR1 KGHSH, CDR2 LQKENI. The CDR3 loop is CASSPQTETQYF.

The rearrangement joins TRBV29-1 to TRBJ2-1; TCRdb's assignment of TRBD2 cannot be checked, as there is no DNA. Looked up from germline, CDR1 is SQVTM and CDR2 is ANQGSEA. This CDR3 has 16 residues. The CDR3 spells CSVKGRERESYNEQFF.

Here the CDR3 reads CASRAEAATGELFF. This chain links TRBV19 with TRBJ2-2; TCRdb indicates TRBD2, and absent DNA this call remains unverified. This CDR3 contains 14 residues. CDR1 LNHDA and CDR2 SQIVND come from the germline V gene (reference sequence).

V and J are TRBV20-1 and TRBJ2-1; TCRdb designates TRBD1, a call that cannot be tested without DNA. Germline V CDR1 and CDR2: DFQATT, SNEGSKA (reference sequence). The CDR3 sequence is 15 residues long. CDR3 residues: CSAKGGPQSYNEQFF.

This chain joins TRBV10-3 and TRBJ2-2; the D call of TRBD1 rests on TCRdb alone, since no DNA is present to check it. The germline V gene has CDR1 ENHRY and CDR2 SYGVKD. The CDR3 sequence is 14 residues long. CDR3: CAAPLAGSTGELFF.

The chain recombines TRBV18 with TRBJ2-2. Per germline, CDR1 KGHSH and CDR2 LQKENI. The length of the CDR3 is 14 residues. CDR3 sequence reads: CASSPPAHTGELFF.

CDR3 region: CASKGSGEQYF. The V gene is TRBV5-1, the J gene TRBJ2-7; the TCRdb call, TRBD1, lacks DNA for checking. Germline V gene sequence: CDR1 SGHRS, CDR2 YFSETQ. This CDR3 contains 11 residues.